Listed here are 30 T cell receptor beta chains from one sample, sequenced in a study of T cell responses to AZD1222 COVID-19 vaccine (dated by TCRdb to the early 2020s). The time point label on this specimen signifies: baseline before first vaccination. Library creation used the immunoSEQ multiplex PCR assay. As stored in TCRdb, this immuneACCESS dataset retains in-frame rearrangements with V and J assigned. A fraction of the clones does not appear; measured against another copy, unresolved V genes explain less than half of the discrepancy, and the remainder lacks a known reason. The sample data list some 140,000 clones, and over 85% of these were observed just once. Clones ranked in the top ten supply approximately 20% of the sample. Source: peripheral blood, taken on day 0 of AZD1222 vaccination. The receptors derive from an adult in good health.

J is TRBJ2-2 and V is TRBV6-1; D ambiguous. This CDR3 is 13 amino acids long. Trimming took off 1 base at V and 4 bases at J, with 4 bases between the two ends. The germline CDR1 and CDR2 sequences are MNHNS and SASEGT. CDR3 residues: CASSEVPTGELFF. As DNA, the CDR3 is TGTGCCAGCAGTGAAGTCCCCACCGGGGAGCTGTTTTTT.

The J gene is TRBJ1-1, the V gene TRBV3-1 (or the pseudogene TRBV3-2); 7 bases are a match to TRBD1. Germline V gene sequence: CDR1 LGHDT, CDR2 YNNKEL (reference sequence). The CDR3 covers 13 residues. The V and J ends lost 5 bases and 10 bases, in that order; junction bases with no gene match: 10. CDR3 loop: CASSDVGAGGAFF. The DNA of the CDR3 is TGTGCCAGCAGCGACGTCGGTGCAGGGGGAGCTTTCTTT.

In DNA, the CDR3 is TGTGCCAGCAGTGATATTAGGACAGTCACTGAAGCTTTCTTT. Translated, it gives CASSDIRTVTEAFF. This chain joins TRBV6-1 and TRBJ1-1; D perhaps matches TRBD1 (6 bases). Germline V gene lookup returns CDR1 MNHNS and CDR2 SASEGT. V was clipped by 3 bases and J by 4 bases, with 12 bases between them. CDR3 length: 14 amino acids.

V gene TRBV13 combines with J gene TRBJ1-4, with D unclear. V dropped 5 bases and J dropped 1 base, with 8 bases sitting between them. Germline V gives CDR1 PRHDT, CDR2 FYEKMQ (reference sequence). CDR3 length: 14 residues. The CDR3 is CASSRGRTNEKLFF. The CDR3 DNA sequence: TGTGCCAGCAGCCGAGGACGAACTAATGAAAAACTGTTTTTT.

This clone appeared once. The chain uses TRBV11-3 and TRBJ2-7; D is perhaps TRBD1 or TRBD2 (5 bases each). This CDR3 comprises 15 residues. CDR1 and CDR2 (germline): SGHNT, YENEEA. Trimming removed 5 bases from V and 7 bases from J, with 21 bases in between. The CDR3 bases are TGTGCCAGCAGCCGATCACCCGGGGCCGAAGGGGAGCAGTACTTC. Amino acid sequence: CASSRSPGAEGEQYF.

The chain couples TRBV7-8 to TRBJ1-5; D unresolved. V was shortened by 5 bases and J by 0 bases, with 14 bases between the two germline ends. CDR3 size: 16 residues. In germline, CDR1 is SGHVS, CDR2 FQNEAQ. CDR3 region: CASSPPDINSNQPQHF. The CDR3, as DNA: TGTGCCAGCAGCCCCCCCGACATTAATAGCAATCAGCCCCAGCATTTT.

J is TRBJ1-1 and V is TRBV2; TRBD1 matches at 7 bases. CDR3 size: 14 residues. Germline V gene data show CDR1 as SNHLY and CDR2 as FYNNEI. Germline trimming cut 4 bases from V and 4 bases from J; bases unmatched to any gene: 6. CDR3: CASSGSAGGTEAFF. The DNA for the CDR3 is TGTGCCAGCAGTGGATCGGCAGGGGGCACTGAAGCTTTCTTT.

V usage is TRBV11-3 and J usage is TRBJ2-3; 8 bases fit TRBD1. This CDR3 has 16 amino acids. Trimming cost V 3 bases and J 4 bases; bases outside gene matches: 9. Germline lookup yields CDR1 SGHNT and CDR2 YENEEA. CDR3 coding DNA: TGTGCCAGCAGCTTTGGGGTCGCAGGGGGCCCAGATACGCAGTATTTT. Translating gives CASSFGVAGGPDTQYF.

The chain recombines TRBV5-1 with TRBJ2-1; D not resolved. The CDR3 sequence is 14 residues long. Germline CDR1 SGHRS, CDR2 YFSETQ. Trimming shortened V by 0 bases and J by 5 bases, and 9 bases separated the two germline ends. The CDR3 sequence is CASSLGVRDNEQFF. In nucleotides, the CDR3 is TGCGCCAGCAGCTTGGGGGTCCGGGACAATGAGCAGTTCTTC.

This clone was counted once. The chain couples TRBV24-1 to TRBJ2-2; D remains ambiguous. Trimming took 4 bases from V and 2 from J, leaving 13 bases between them. Germline assignment: CDR1 KGHDR and CDR2 SFDVKD. The CDR3 is 16 residues long. In DNA form, the CDR3 reads TGTGCCACCAGTGACCCCAAAAGGCTAAACACCGGGGAGCTGTTTTTT. This gives the protein CATSDPKRLNTGELFF.

The CDR3 reads CASRRIGGKEKLFF. As DNA, the CDR3 is TGTGCCAGCAGGAGAATCGGGGGGAAGGAAAAACTGTTTTTT. The V gene is TRBV13, the J gene TRBJ1-4; perhaps TRBD1 as D (5 bases). V was trimmed by 6 bases and J by 8 bases, leaving 16 bases between them. Germline CDR1 and CDR2: PRHDT and FYEKMQ (reference sequence). The CDR3 runs to 14 residues.

The rearrangement joins TRBV6-5 to TRBJ1-1; 10 bases are a match to TRBD1. CDR1 MNHEY and CDR2 SVGAGI come from the germline V gene. Trimming removed 6 bases from V and 5 bases from J; junction bases left unmatched: 9. The CDR3 sequence is 15 residues long. The CDR3 nucleotides read TGTGCCAGCAGACAAAACCGGGACAGGGGAACTGAAGCTTTCTTT. Protein sequence: CASRQNRDRGTEAFF.

This chain links TRBV20-1 with TRBJ1-2, with 8 nucleotides matching TRBD1. Germline V CDR1 and CDR2: DFQATT, SNEGSKA (reference sequence). After removal of 8 bases from V and 13 bases from J, the junction contained 12 bases not matched to a gene. This CDR3 has 11 amino acids. CDR3 loop: CSPGQGTMRTF. Here the CDR3 DNA reads TGCAGTCCCGGACAGGGAACTATGCGCACCTTC.

The chain links TRBV30 to TRBJ2-2, with TRBD2 matching 11 bases. CDR1 and CDR2 from the germline V gene are GTSNPN and SVGIG (reference sequence). V trimming: 2 bases; J trimming: 4 bases; junction bases outside the gene matches: 3. CDR3 length: 15 residues. This CDR3 is CAWSLLAGGTGELFF. CDR3 nucleotides: TGTGCCTGGAGTCTCCTAGCGGGAGGCACCGGGGAGCTGTTTTTT.

This clone was recorded once. Here the CDR3 reads CASSYRGTGELFF. Written as DNA, the CDR3 is TGCGCCAGCAGTTACAGAGGCACCGGGGAGCTGTTTTTT. V usage is TRBV23-1 and J usage is TRBJ2-2; no reliable D call. TRBV23-1 is reported as an ORF; its role is uncertain. V lost 5 bases and J lost 4, with 8 bases in between. The CDR3 totals 13 residues.

This clone was counted a few times. This chain links TRBV6-1 with TRBJ1-6, with 9 nucleotides matching TRBD1. The CDR3 is made up of 17 amino acids. Unmatched junction bases numbered 8, after V lost 1 base and J lost 7 bases. Germline V gene sequence: CDR1 MNHNS, CDR2 SASEGT. For the CDR3, the DNA is TGTGCCAGCAGTGAAGGTTGGACAGGGGAACGGAATTCACCCCTCCACTTT. This sequence encodes CASSEGWTGERNSPLHF.

The chain has TRBV19 and TRBJ1-6, with a weak D call TRBD1 (5 bases). The germline gives CDR1 LNHDA, CDR2 SQIVND (reference sequence). This CDR3 comprises 17 residues. Trimming pared 5 bases from V and 5 bases from J, leaving 19 bases between. The CDR3 protein is CASSLRPGTANNSPLHF. As DNA, the CDR3 is TGTGCCAGTAGTTTGCGGCCTGGGACGGCCAATAATTCACCCCTCCACTTT.

This chain uses TRBV28 with TRBJ1-3; D perhaps matches TRBD1 (5 bases). The V end was cut by 6 bases, the J end by 1 base, with 10 bases between. Germline V CDR1 and CDR2: MDHEN, SYDVKM. The CDR3 has 14 residues. DNA of the CDR3: TGTGCCAGCAGCCTAGACAGTTCTGGAAACACCATATATTTT. Translated: CASSLDSSGNTIYF. Using reference TRBV28 and TRBJ1-3 for the parts outside the CDR3, the full variable domain is DVKVTQSSRYLVKRTGEKVFLECVQDMDHENMFWYRQDPGLGLRLIYFSYDVKMKEKGDIPEGYSVSREKKERFSLILESASTNQTSMYLCASSLDSSGNTIYFGEGSWLTVV.

This chain joins TRBV28 and TRBJ2-3, with D unclear. Germline assignment: CDR1 MDHEN and CDR2 SYDVKM. The CDR3 sequence is 19 residues long. V was cut by 6 bases and J by 4 bases, with 29 bases left in between. The CDR3 is CASSPRSFQGPSRPDTQYF. The DNA for the CDR3 is TGTGCCAGCAGCCCACGGAGTTTTCAAGGCCCCAGCCGCCCAGATACGCAGTATTTT.

The chain has TRBV4-1 and TRBJ2-5; maybe TRBD2 (6 bases). Trimming removed 0 bases from V and 7 bases from J, with 12 bases in between. CDR3 length: 14 residues. Germline CDR1 reads MGHRA; CDR2 reads YSYEKL. The CDR3: CASSQEWGEATQYF. The CDR3 bases are TGCGCCAGCAGCCAAGAATGGGGGGAGGCGACCCAGTACTTC.

J is TRBJ1-1 and V is TRBV2; D might be TRBD1 (5 bases). With 11 bases removed from V and 0 bases from J, the gap between germline ends came to 22 bases. CDR3 length: 16 residues. Germline CDR1 SNHLY, CDR2 FYNNEI. CDR3 coding DNA: TGTGCCCGACGTACTTCTCCGGGGGTCATGAACACTGAAGCTTTCTTT. Translating it yields CARRTSPGVMNTEAFF.

J is TRBJ2-5 and V is TRBV9, with 10 bases that match TRBD1. The trim removed 4 bases at V and 7 bases at J, leaving 7 bases unmatched. The CDR3 runs 14 residues. CDR1 is SGDLS, CDR2 YYNGEE, per germline. CDR3 in amino acids: CASSLGTGEGTQYF. The CDR3 DNA reads TGTGCCAGCAGCTTGGGGACAGGGGAAGGGACCCAGTACTTC.

The rearrangement joins TRBV2 to TRBJ2-2; 11 positions agree with TRBD2. CDR3 length: 16 residues. CDR1 and CDR2 from the germline V gene are SNHLY and FYNNEI. Trimming removed 3 bases from V and 6 bases from J; junction bases left unmatched: 6. The CDR3 nucleotides are TGTGCCAGCAGTGACCGACTAGCGGGAACTGCCGGGGAGCTGTTTTTT. This gives the protein CASSDRLAGTAGELFF.

V and J are TRBV5-8 and TRBJ2-5, with D tentatively TRBD1 (6 bases). V was pared by 0 bases and J by 5 bases, with 14 bases between. The CDR3 spans 15 residues. The germline V gene encodes CDR1 SGHTS and CDR2 YDEGEE. The CDR3 protein is CASSLGAGALETQYF. CDR3 nucleotides: TGTGCCAGCAGCTTGGGGGCAGGGGCGCTGGAGACCCAGTACTTC.

This clone appeared a single time. The chain is built from TRBV5-1 and TRBJ2-5; the match to TRBD2 covers 11 bases. This CDR3 is built from 18 residues. CDR1 is SGHRS and CDR2 is YFSETQ in the germline V gene. Unmatched junction bases numbered 13, after V lost 1 base and J lost 5 bases. CDR3 DNA: TGCGCCAGCAGCTTGAATAGCGGGGGGGTATCGGAAGCGGAGACCCAGTACTTC. Translation gives CASSLNSGGVSEAETQYF.

J is TRBJ2-4 and V is TRBV10-1, with 7 bases lining up with TRBD2. The CDR3 is made up of 12 amino acids. Germline V gene sequence: CDR1 WNHNN, CDR2 SYGVQD (reference sequence). CDR3 amino acids: CATSGTENIQYF. The CDR3 region has the DNA TGCGCTACCAGCGGGACCGAAAACATTCAGTACTTC.

The chain carries TRBV7-9 and TRBJ2-1, with D possibly TRBD1 on 6 matching bases. The germline CDR1 and CDR2 sequences are SEHNR and FQNEAQ (reference sequence). The V end lost 6 bases, the J end lost 7 bases, and 19 bases lay between the germline ends. The length of the CDR3 is 15 residues. CDR3 loop: CASSFQGLEANEQFF. The CDR3 DNA is TGTGCCAGCAGTTTCCAGGGGCTCGAGGCTAATGAGCAGTTCTTC.

The sample holds one count of this clone. The V call is TRBV7-2, the J call TRBJ1-1; D is possibly TRBD1 (5 bases). CDR1 and CDR2 from the germline V gene are SGHTA and FQGNSA. The V and J ends lost 3 bases and 5 bases respectively, with 19 bases between them. The length of the CDR3 is 16 residues. The CDR3 nucleotides read TGTGCCAGCAGCTTCGTGAGGGGCCAGTTGTATACTGAAGCTTTCTTT. Translating it yields CASSFVRGQLYTEAFF.

There are many counts of this clone. The chain recombines TRBV11-2 with TRBJ2-1; 7 bases agree with TRBD2. Germline assignment: CDR1 SGHAT and CDR2 FQNNGV. This CDR3 is 16 amino acids long. With 1 base clipped from V and 7 bases from J, the junction kept 10 bases outside the gene matches. The CDR3 sequence: CASSLVSGKMWNEQFF. DNA for the CDR3: TGTGCCAGCAGCTTAGTGAGCGGGAAGATGTGGAATGAGCAGTTCTTC.

The chain has TRBV5-1 and TRBJ2-2, with 7 bases aligning to TRBD1. This CDR3 contains 18 residues. Trimming cost V 3 bases and J 2 bases; bases outside gene matches: 13. Per germline, CDR1 SGHRS and CDR2 YFSETQ. In DNA form, the CDR3 reads TGCGCCAGCAGCTCCGCCTCGACAGGGCCTCTCAACACCGGGGAGCTGTTTTTT. Translation: CASSSASTGPLNTGELFF.